These 21 T cell receptor beta chains share one sample of origin, sequenced in a study of T cell changes during pregnancy in multiple sclerosis. Only in-frame clones appear in the TCRdb table, and some are missing; sequencing was by immunoSEQ multiplex PCR. The top ten clones hold roughly 1.5% of a sample with tens of thousands of clones, roughly 88% of them seen once. The sample was peripheral blood, taken in the third trimester of pregnancy. The origin of the receptors is a female donor with multiple sclerosis, enrolled in a pregnancy study.

This sequence joins TRBV2 and TRBJ1-1, with 8 bases identical to TRBD1. Looked up from germline, CDR1 is SNHLY and CDR2 is FYNNEI. Unmatched junction bases numbered 13, after V lost 6 bases and J lost 4 bases. CDR3 size: 16 residues. The CDR3 sequence is CASSSGGGLLGTEAFF. The CDR3 bases are TGTGCCAGCAGCTCAGGGGGCGGGTTGTTAGGCACTGAAGCTTTCTTT.

In this sample, this clone turned up once. This CDR3 reads CASSQSRGNQPQHF. As DNA, the CDR3 is TGTGCCAGCAGCCAATCGAGGGGGAATCAGCCCCAGCATTTT. The chain combines TRBV16 with TRBJ1-5; tentatively, D is TRBD1 (6 bases). With 0 bases removed from V and 4 bases from J, the gap between germline ends came to 7 bases. CDR1 KGHSY and CDR2 FQNENV come from the germline V gene. This CDR3 has 14 residues.

CDR3 region: CASSILRGGSQPQHF. CDR3 DNA: TGTGCCAGTAGTATCCTTCGGGGGGGAAGTCAGCCCCAGCATTTT. The rearrangement links TRBV19 to TRBJ1-5; D may be TRBD1 (5 bases). CDR1 is LNHDA and CDR2 is SQIVND in the germline V gene (reference sequence). Trimming removed 3 bases at V and 6 bases at J, with 15 bases between. This CDR3 comprises 15 residues. Combining the CDR3 with reference TRBV19 and TRBJ1-5 gives the whole variable domain DGGITQSPKYLFRKEGQNVTLSCEQNLNHDAMYWYRQDPGQGLRLIYYSQIVNDFQKGDIAEGYSVSREKKESFPLTVTSAQKNPTAFYLCASSILRGGSQPQHFGDGTRLSIL.

This chain joins TRBV30 and TRBJ1-1, with D possibly matching TRBD1 (6 bases). Germline V gene lookup returns CDR1 GTSNPN and CDR2 SVGIG (reference sequence). Trimming removed 4 bases from V and 0 bases from J, with 6 bases in between. The CDR3 has 12 residues. The CDR3 sequence is CAWNRVNTEAFF. The CDR3 nucleotides read TGTGCCTGGAACAGGGTGAACACTGAAGCTTTCTTT.

This chain uses TRBV5-1 with TRBJ1-3; no reliable D call. The V gene lost 2 bases and the J gene lost 3 bases, with 9 bases spanning the gap. The CDR3 consists of 14 residues. CDR1 and CDR2 from the germline V gene are SGHRS and YFSETQ. The CDR3 bases are TGCGCCAGCAGCTTACGGGGTGATGGAAACACCATATATTTT. Translated, it gives CASSLRGDGNTIYF.

The genes are TRBV5-6 and TRBJ2-7, with 10 bases that match TRBD1. Germline V gene lookup returns CDR1 SGHDT and CDR2 YYEEEE. With V trimmed by 1 base and J by 4 bases, 2 bases remained unmatched. CDR3 size: 14 residues. CDR3 amino acids: CASSLWTGGYEQYF. Here the CDR3 DNA reads TGTGCCAGCAGCTTGTGGACAGGGGGGTACGAGCAGTACTTC.

This chain joins TRBV5-1 and TRBJ1-4; 7 bases are shared with TRBD1. CDR1 and CDR2 (germline): SGHRS, YFSETQ. V trimming: 2 bases; J trimming: 3 bases; junction bases outside the gene matches: 4. The CDR3 is 15 residues long. The CDR3 DNA follows: TGCGCCAGCAGCTTCGAGGGGGCATCTAATGAAAAACTGTTTTTT. Its translation is CASSFEGASNEKLFF.

The rearrangement joins TRBV6-1 to TRBJ1-5; no clear D gene. V was cut by 8 bases and J by 5 bases, with 4 bases left in between. From germline, CDR1 is MNHNS and CDR2 SASEGT. The CDR3 sequence is 10 residues long. The CDR3 here is CASPYQPQHF. CDR3 in DNA: TGTGCCAGCCCTTATCAGCCCCAGCATTTT.

The rearrangement links TRBV6-1 to TRBJ2-3; D is unresolved. The germline V gene has CDR1 MNHNS and CDR2 SASEGT. V was clipped by 4 bases and J by 5 bases, with 4 bases between them. This CDR3 contains 11 residues. This chain's CDR3 is CASSALDTQYF. The CDR3 coding sequence is TGTGCCAGCAGTGCCCTAGATACGCAGTATTTT.

This chain uses TRBV10-3 with TRBJ1-5; D is unclear. V dropped 5 bases and J dropped 0 bases, with 8 bases sitting between them. CDR3 length equals 14 residues. The germline gives CDR1 ENHRY, CDR2 SYGVKD. DNA for the CDR3: TGTGCCATCAGTCCGTCGTATAGCAATCAGCCCCAGCATTTT. Protein: CAISPSYSNQPQHF.

The genes are TRBV30 and TRBJ1-2; D uncertain. There are 14 residues in the CDR3. Between the trimmed V and J ends, which lost 0 bases and 0 bases, there was a span of 8 bases. The germline V gene encodes CDR1 GTSNPN and CDR2 SVGIG (reference sequence). The CDR3 nucleotides read TGTGCCTGGAGTGTAGGCCAGGCTAACTATGGCTACACCTTC. It is translated as CAWSVGQANYGYTF.

The rearrangement links TRBV6-8 to TRBJ2-2; weak D call: TRBD2 (5 bases). The V gene's germline CDR1 is MNHGY and CDR2 SAAAGT. V was cut by 8 bases and J by 1 base, with 14 bases left in between. The CDR3 contains 15 residues. The CDR3 reads CASPRRPKNTGELFF. CDR3 nucleotide sequence: TGTGCCAGCCCCCGGAGGCCAAAGAACACCGGGGAGCTGTTTTTT.

This rearrangement joins TRBV20-1 to TRBJ1-2; unclear D gene. Germline V gives CDR1 DFQATT, CDR2 SNEGSKA (reference sequence). The CDR3 spans 11 residues. The V end lost 4 bases, the J end lost 9 bases, and 12 bases lay between the germline ends. In DNA, the CDR3 is TGCAGTGCTAACCGGCCGGGGAGCTACACCTTC. Its translation: CSANRPGSYTF.

The V and J genes are TRBV11-1 and TRBJ2-7; 7 positions agree with TRBD1. The V gene end was trimmed by 2 bases and the J gene end by 4 bases; junction bases not matched to a gene: 17. Germline CDR1 reads SGHAT; CDR2 reads FQDESV (reference sequence). This CDR3 region has 18 residues. CDR3 region: CASSLSALEGDSHYEQYF. The CDR3 nucleotides are TGTGCCAGCAGCTTATCGGCTCTTGAGGGGGACAGTCATTACGAGCAGTACTTC.

The chain combines TRBV6-6 with TRBJ2-5, with 7 nucleotides matching TRBD1. The J call is doubtful: the DNA matches TRBJ2-7 better. Germline CDR1 is MNHNY and CDR2 is SVGAGI (reference sequence). The length of the CDR3 is 13 residues. The CDR3 DNA reads TGTGCCAGCAGCGGACAGGTGGGCTACGAGCAGTACTTC. The encoded protein is CASSGQVGYEQYF.

The rearrangement links TRBV2 to TRBJ1-5, with D maybe TRBD1 (5 bases). Germline V gene lookup returns CDR1 SNHLY and CDR2 FYNNEI. V lost 2 bases and J 7 bases, leaving 12 bases between the germline ends. The CDR3 totals 14 residues. The CDR3 loop reads CASSETTARQPQHF. CDR3 nucleotides: TGTGCCAGCAGTGAAACGACAGCAAGACAGCCCCAGCATTTT.

The rearrangement joins TRBV11-2 to TRBJ1-1, with TRBD1 identical over 7 bases. The CDR3 covers 15 residues. CDR1 SGHAT and CDR2 FQNNGV come from the germline V gene. Trimming cost V 4 bases and J 6 bases; bases outside gene matches: 11. The CDR3: CASSSPRGRSPEAFF. The CDR3 DNA is TGTGCCAGCAGCTCCCCCAGGGGGAGGAGCCCTGAAGCTTTCTTT.

The J gene is TRBJ2-5, the V gene TRBV30; TRBD1 agrees at 8 bases. The CDR3 totals 12 residues. The V gene's germline CDR1 is GTSNPN and CDR2 SVGIG (reference sequence). V lost 1 base to trimming and J lost 5 bases; unmatched junction nucleotides: 0. CDR3 DNA sequence: TGTGCCTGGAGTGGGACAGGGGAGACCCAGTACTTC. Amino acid sequence: CAWSGTGETQYF. Using reference TRBV30 and TRBJ2-5 for the parts outside the CDR3, the full variable domain is SQTIHQWPATLVQPVGSPLSLECTVEGTSNPNLYWYRQAAGRGLQLLFYSVGIGQISSEVPQNLSASRPQDRQFILSSKKLLLSDSGFYLCAWSGTGETQYFGPGTRLLVL.

This rearrangement joins TRBV28 to TRBJ2-6; possibly TRBD1 for D (5 bases). Per germline, CDR1 MDHEN and CDR2 SYDVKM. V was shortened by 5 bases and J by 4 bases, with 12 bases between the two germline ends. The CDR3 spans 15 residues. Here the CDR3 reads CASSPLGAGANVLTF. In DNA, the CDR3 is TGTGCCAGCAGTCCCCTTGGGGCCGGGGCCAACGTCCTGACTTTC.

J is TRBJ1-5 and V is TRBV10-3; 7 bases are shared with TRBD1. Per germline, CDR1 ENHRY and CDR2 SYGVKD. V trimming: 4 bases; J trimming: 5 bases; junction bases outside the gene matches: 17. The CDR3 has 18 amino acids. CDR3 coding DNA: TGTGCCATCAGTGCCTCCAGGGGGAGCCAGACGAAGGATCAGCCCCAGCATTTT. It yields the protein CAISASRGSQTKDQPQHF.

The V call is TRBV7-2, the J call TRBJ2-7; 9 bases are a match to TRBD1. Germline loops: CDR1 SGHTA, CDR2 FQGNSA. V trimming: 1 base; J trimming: 7 bases; junction bases outside the gene matches: 2. CDR3 length equals 13 residues. The CDR3 DNA reads as TGTGCCAGCAGCTTAGGGGGACAGGGTGAGCAGTACTTC. Translated, it gives CASSLGGQGEQYF. The full variable domain, completed using reference TRBV7-2 and TRBJ2-7, is GAGVSQSPSNKVTEKGKDVELRCDPISGHTALYWYRQSLGQGLEFLIYFQGNSAPDKSGLPSDRFSAERTGGSVSTLTIQRTQQEDSAVYLCASSLGGQGEQYFGPGTRLTVT.